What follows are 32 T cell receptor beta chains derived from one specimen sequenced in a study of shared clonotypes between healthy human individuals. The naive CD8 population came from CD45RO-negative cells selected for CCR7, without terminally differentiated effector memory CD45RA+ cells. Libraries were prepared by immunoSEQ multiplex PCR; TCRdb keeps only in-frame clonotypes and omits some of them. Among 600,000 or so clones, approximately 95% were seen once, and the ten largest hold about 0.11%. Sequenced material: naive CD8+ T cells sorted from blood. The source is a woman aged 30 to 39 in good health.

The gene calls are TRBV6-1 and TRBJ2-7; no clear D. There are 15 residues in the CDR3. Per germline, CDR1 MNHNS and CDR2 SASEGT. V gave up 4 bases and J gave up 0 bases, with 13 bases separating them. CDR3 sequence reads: CASSVGRIPSYEQYF. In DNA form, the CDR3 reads TGTGCCAGCAGTGTCGGGCGGATCCCCTCCTACGAGCAGTACTTC.

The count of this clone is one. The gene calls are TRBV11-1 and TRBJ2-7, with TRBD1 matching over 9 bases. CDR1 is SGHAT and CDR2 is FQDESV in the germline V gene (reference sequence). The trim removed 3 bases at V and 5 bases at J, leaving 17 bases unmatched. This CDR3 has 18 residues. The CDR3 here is CASSFGDWVGTGLNEQYF. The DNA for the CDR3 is TGTGCCAGCAGCTTCGGTGATTGGGTCGGGACAGGGCTCAACGAGCAGTACTTC. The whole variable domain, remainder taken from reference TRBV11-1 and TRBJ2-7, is EAEVAQSPRYKITEKSQAVAFWCDPISGHATLYWYRQILGQGPELLVQFQDESVVDDSQLPKDRFSAERLKGVDSTLKIQPAELGDSAMYLCASSFGDWVGTGLNEQYFGPGTRLTVT.

As DNA, the CDR3 is TGTGCCAGCACCCCTTCCTCGCTGCGATCCTACGAGCAGTACTTC. It is translated as CASTPSSLRSYEQYF. The chain employs TRBV7-6 and TRBJ2-7; no definite D call. The V and J ends lost 7 bases and 1 base respectively, with 17 bases between them. Germline V gene data show CDR1 as SGHVS and CDR2 as FNYEAQ. The CDR3 sequence is 15 residues long.

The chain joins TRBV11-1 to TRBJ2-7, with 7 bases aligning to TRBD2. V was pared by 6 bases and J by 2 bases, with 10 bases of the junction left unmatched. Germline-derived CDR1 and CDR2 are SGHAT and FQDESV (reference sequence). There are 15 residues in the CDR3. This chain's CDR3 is CASSLEWEGTYEQYF. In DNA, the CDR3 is TGTGCCAGCAGTCTGGAGTGGGAGGGTACCTACGAGCAGTACTTC. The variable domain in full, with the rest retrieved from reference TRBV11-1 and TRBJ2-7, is EAEVAQSPRYKITEKSQAVAFWCDPISGHATLYWYRQILGQGPELLVQFQDESVVDDSQLPKDRFSAERLKGVDSTLKIQPAELGDSAMYLCASSLEWEGTYEQYFGPGTRLTVT.

This CDR3 is CASRPTGDYGYTF. The CDR3 DNA reads as TGTGCCAGTAGACCGACAGGGGACTATGGCTACACCTTC. The chain employs TRBV19 and TRBJ1-2; TRBD1 agrees at 8 bases. V shed 6 bases, J shed 3 bases, and the junction held 3 bases outside the gene matches. CDR1 is LNHDA, CDR2 SQIVND, per germline (reference sequence). This CDR3 contains 13 residues.

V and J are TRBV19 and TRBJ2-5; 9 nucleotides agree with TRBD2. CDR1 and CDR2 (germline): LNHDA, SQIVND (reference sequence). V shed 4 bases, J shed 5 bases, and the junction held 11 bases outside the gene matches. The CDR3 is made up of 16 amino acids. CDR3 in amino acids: CASSTSGRLGRETQYF. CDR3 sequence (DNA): TGTGCCAGTAGTACAAGCGGGAGGCTCGGTCGGGAGACCCAGTACTTC.

The chain's CDR3 is CSVSSGRAPYEQYF. DNA for the CDR3: TGCAGCGTTTCTAGCGGGAGGGCCCCCTACGAGCAGTACTTC. The V gene is TRBV29-1, the J gene TRBJ2-7; 12 bases are shared with TRBD2. CDR3 length equals 14 residues. V dropped 5 bases and J dropped 2; count of bases not matched to a gene: 4. Germline V gene lookup returns CDR1 SQVTM and CDR2 ANQGSEA.

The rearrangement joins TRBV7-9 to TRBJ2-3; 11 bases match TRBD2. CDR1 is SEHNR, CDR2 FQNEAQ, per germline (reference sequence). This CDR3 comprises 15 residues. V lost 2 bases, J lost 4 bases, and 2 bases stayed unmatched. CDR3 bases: TGTGCCAGCAGCTTACTAGCGGGAGGACCAGATACGCAGTATTTT. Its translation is CASSLLAGGPDTQYF. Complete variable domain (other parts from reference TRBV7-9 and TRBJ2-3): DTGVSQNPRHKITKRGQNVTFRCDPISEHNRLYWYRQTLGQGPEFLTYFQNEAQLEKSRLLSDRFSAERPKGSFSTLEIQRTEQGDSAMYLCASSLLAGGPDTQYFGPGTRLTVL.

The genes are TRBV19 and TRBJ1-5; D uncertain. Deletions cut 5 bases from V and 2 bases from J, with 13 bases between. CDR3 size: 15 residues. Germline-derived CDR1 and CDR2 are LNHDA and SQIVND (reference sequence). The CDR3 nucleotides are TGTGCCAGTAGTGCCGGACTTGGGGGCAATCAGCCCCAGCATTTT. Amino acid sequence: CASSAGLGGNQPQHF.

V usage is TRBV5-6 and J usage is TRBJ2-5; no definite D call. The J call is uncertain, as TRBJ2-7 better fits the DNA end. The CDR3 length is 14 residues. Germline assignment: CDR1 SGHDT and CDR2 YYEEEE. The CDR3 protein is CASSLSQRSYEQYF. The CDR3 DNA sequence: TGTGCCAGCAGCCTTAGCCAACGCTCCTACGAGCAGTACTTC.

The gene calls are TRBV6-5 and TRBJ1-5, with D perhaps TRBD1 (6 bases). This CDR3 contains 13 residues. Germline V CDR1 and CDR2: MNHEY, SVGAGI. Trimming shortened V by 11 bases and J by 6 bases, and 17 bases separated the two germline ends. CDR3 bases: TGTGCCGCCCGGGACACAGGCAGTCAGCCCCAGCATTTT. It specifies CAARDTGSQPQHF.

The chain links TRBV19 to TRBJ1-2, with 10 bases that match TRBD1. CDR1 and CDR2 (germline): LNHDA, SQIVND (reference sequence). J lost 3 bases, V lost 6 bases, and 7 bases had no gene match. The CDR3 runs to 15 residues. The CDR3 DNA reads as TGTGCCAGTAGACAAGACAGGGGGCAATACTATGGCTACACCTTC. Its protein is CASRQDRGQYYGYTF. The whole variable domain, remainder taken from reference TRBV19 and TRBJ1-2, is DGGITQSPKYLFRKEGQNVTLSCEQNLNHDAMYWYRQDPGQGLRLIYYSQIVNDFQKGDIAEGYSVSREKKESFPLTVTSAQKNPTAFYLCASRQDRGQYYGYTFGSGTRLTVV.

CDR3 sequence: CASSLGLAGTTYEQYF. The CDR3 DNA reads TGTGCCAGCAGCCTAGGACTAGCGGGAACAACCTACGAGCAGTACTTC. The chain couples TRBV7-9 to TRBJ2-7; 12 positions match TRBD2. V dropped 5 bases and J dropped 2; count of bases not matched to a gene: 7. The CDR3 totals 16 residues. Per germline, CDR1 SEHNR and CDR2 FQNEAQ (reference sequence).

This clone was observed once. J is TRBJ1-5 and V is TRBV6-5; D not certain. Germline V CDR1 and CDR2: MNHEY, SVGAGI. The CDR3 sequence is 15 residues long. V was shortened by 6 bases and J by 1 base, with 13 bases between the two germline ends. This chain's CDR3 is CASSLSPDSNQPQHF. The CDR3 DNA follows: TGTGCCAGCAGCCTCTCACCCGACAGCAATCAGCCCCAGCATTTT.

CDR3 DNA: TGCGCCAGCAACGCGAGGGGGTCTGACTACGAGCAGTACTTC. The encoded protein is CASNARGSDYEQYF. This rearrangement joins TRBV10-2 to TRBJ2-7, with D perhaps TRBD1 (6 bases). CDR1 and CDR2 (germline): WSHSY, SAAADI. There are 14 residues in the CDR3. Trimming cost V 7 bases and J 3 bases, with 16 bases left between them.

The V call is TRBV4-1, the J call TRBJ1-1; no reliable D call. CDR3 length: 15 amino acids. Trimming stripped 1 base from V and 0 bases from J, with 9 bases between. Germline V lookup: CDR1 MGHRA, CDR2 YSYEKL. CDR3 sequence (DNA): TGCGCCAGCAGCCAAGCATATAGTTTGAACACTGAAGCTTTCTTT. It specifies CASSQAYSLNTEAFF.

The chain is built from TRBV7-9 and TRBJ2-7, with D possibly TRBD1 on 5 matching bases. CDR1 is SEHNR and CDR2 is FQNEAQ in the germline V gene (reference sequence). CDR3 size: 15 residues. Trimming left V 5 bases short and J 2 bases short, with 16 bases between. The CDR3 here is CASSLQAGNTYEQYF. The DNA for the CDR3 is TGTGCCAGCAGCCTCCAGGCAGGGAATACCTACGAGCAGTACTTC.

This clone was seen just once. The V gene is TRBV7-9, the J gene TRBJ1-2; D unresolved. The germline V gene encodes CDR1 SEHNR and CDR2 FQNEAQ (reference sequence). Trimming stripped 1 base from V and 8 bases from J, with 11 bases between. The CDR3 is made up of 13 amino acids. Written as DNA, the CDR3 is TGTGCCAGCAGCTTAGGAGACCCCAGCGGCTACACCTTC. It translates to CASSLGDPSGYTF.

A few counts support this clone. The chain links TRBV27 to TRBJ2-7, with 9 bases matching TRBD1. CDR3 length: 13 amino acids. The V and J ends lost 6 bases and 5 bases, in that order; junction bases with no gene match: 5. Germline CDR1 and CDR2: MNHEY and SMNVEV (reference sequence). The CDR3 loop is CASRPGTGNEQYF. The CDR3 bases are TGTGCCAGCAGACCCGGGACAGGGAACGAGCAGTACTTC.

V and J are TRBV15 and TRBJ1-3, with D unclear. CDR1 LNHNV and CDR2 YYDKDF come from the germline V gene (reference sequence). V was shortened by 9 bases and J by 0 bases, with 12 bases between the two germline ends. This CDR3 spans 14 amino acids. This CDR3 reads CATSALSSGNTIYF. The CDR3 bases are TGTGCCACTTCCGCCCTGAGCTCTGGAAACACCATATATTTT.

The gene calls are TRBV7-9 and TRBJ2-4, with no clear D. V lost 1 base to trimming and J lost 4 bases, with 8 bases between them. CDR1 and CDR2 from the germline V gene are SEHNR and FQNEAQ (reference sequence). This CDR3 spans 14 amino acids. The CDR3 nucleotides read TGTGCCAGCAGCTTAGAACTACATAAAAACATTCAGTACTTC. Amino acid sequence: CASSLELHKNIQYF. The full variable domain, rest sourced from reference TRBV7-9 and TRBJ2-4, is DTGVSQNPRHKITKRGQNVTFRCDPISEHNRLYWYRQTLGQGPEFLTYFQNEAQLEKSRLLSDRFSAERPKGSFSTLEIQRTEQGDSAMYLCASSLELHKNIQYFGAGTRLSVL.

The CDR3, as DNA: TGTGCCAGCAGTAGCTATAGGCATAGCAATCAGCCCCAGCATTTT. Translation: CASSSYRHSNQPQHF. This chain links TRBV28 with TRBJ1-5; D ambiguous. The germline V and J ends were trimmed by 5 bases and 0 bases, with 11 bases remaining between them. CDR1 MDHEN and CDR2 SYDVKM come from the germline V gene. The CDR3 consists of 15 residues.

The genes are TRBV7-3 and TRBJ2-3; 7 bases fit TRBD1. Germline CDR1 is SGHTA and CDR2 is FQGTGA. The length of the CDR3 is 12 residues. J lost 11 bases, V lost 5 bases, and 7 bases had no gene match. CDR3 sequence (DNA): TGTGCCAGCAGCGAAAGGGACAGCCGGCAGTATTTT. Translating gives CASSERDSRQYF.

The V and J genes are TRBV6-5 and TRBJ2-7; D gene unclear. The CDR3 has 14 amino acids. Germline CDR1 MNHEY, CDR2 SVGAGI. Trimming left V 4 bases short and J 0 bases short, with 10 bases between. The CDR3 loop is CASSLRRSSYEQYF. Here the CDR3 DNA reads TGTGCCAGCAGTTTACGCAGGAGCTCCTACGAGCAGTACTTC.

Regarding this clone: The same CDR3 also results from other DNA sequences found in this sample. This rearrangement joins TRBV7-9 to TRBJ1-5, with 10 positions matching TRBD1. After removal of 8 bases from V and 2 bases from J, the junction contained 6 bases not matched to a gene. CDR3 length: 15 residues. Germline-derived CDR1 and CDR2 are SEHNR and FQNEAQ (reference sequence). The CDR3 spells CASSSGTGGNQPQHF. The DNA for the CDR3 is TGTGCCAGCTCGTCCGGGACAGGGGGCAATCAGCCCCAGCATTTT.

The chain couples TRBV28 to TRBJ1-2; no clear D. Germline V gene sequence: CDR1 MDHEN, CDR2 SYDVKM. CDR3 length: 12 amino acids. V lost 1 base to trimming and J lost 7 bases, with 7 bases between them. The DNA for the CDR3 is TGTGCCAGCAGTTTATCCTCCGGTGGCTACACCTTC. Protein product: CASSLSSGGYTF.

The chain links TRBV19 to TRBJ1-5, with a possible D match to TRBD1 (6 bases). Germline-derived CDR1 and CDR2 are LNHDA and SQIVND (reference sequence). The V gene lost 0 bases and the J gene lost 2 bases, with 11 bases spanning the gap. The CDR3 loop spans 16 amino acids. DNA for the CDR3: TGTGCCAGTAGTATAGATATCTCAGGGGGCAATCAGCCCCAGCATTTT. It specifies CASSIDISGGNQPQHF. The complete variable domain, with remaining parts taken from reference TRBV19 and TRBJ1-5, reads DGGITQSPKYLFRKEGQNVTLSCEQNLNHDAMYWYRQDPGQGLRLIYYSQIVNDFQKGDIAEGYSVSREKKESFPLTVTSAQKNPTAFYLCASSIDISGGNQPQHFGDGTRLSIL.

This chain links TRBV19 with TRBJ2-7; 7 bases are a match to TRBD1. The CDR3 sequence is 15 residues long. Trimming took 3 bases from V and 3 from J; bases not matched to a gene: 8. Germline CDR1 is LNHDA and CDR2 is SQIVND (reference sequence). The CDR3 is CASSMVQGPFYEQYF. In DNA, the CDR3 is TGTGCCAGTAGTATGGTACAGGGGCCCTTCTACGAGCAGTACTTC.

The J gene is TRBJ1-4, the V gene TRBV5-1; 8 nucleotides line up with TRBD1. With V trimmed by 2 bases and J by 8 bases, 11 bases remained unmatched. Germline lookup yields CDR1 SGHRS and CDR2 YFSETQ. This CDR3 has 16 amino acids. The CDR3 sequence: CASSFIPGGQAEKLFF. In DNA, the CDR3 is TGCGCCAGCAGCTTTATTCCAGGGGGACAGGCCGAAAAACTGTTTTTT.

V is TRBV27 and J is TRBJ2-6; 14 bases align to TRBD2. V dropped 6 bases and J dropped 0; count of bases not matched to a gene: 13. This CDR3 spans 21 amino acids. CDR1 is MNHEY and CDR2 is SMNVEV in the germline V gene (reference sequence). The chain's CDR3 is CASSSGVTSGRAGSGANVLTF. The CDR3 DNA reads TGTGCCAGCAGCAGCGGGGTGACTAGCGGGAGGGCCGGCTCTGGGGCCAACGTCCTGACTTTC.

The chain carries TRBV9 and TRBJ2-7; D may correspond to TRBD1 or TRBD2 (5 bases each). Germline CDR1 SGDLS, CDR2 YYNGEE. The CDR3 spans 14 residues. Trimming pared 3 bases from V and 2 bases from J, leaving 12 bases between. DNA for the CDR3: TGTGCCAGCAGCGCTCCCGAGGGGACCTACGAGCAGTACTTC. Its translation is CASSAPEGTYEQYF.

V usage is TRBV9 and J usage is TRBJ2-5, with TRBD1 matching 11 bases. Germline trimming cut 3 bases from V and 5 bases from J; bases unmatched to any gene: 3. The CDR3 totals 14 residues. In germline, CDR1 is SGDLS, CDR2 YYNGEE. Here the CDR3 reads CASSGTGGAETQYF. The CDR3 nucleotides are TGTGCCAGCAGCGGGACAGGGGGCGCGGAGACCCAGTACTTC.